The entry below describes one T cell receptor (beta chain). Assay used: immunoSEQ multiplex PCR; TCRdb lists only in-frame clones, some missing. The sample has some 220,000 clones; 65% to 90% are singletons. The CDR3 consists of 13 residues. Trimming removed 3 bases at V and 9 bases at J, with 12 bases between. This entry is derived from a study of blood T cell repertoires in COVID-19. Looking at the study overall: COVID-19 samples, acute and convalescent, were from the United States, Italy and Spain. The analysed material was cDNA or gDNA that came from T cells, B-cell-depleted T cells, or PBMCs.

Sequenced sample: peripheral blood. The chain employs TRBV12-3 or TRBV12-4 and TRBJ2-1; TRBD2 is a possible D gene (5 bases). This receptor was taken from a woman in her 70s with COVID-19, enrolled during active disease. CDR3 sequence (DNA): TGTGCCAGCAGTTTTAACGGCGGGTTTGAGCAGTTCTTC. Translation: CASSFNGGFEQFF.